Only a few counts were recorded for the clone carrying this T cell receptor beta chain. This sample was included in a study of radiotherapy plus CTLA-4 blockade in lung cancer. With 5 bases clipped from V and 3 bases from J, the junction kept 6 bases outside the gene matches. Germline assignment: CDR1 LNHNV and CDR2 YYDKDF (reference sequence). The CDR3 totals 15 residues. Profiling relied on immunoSEQ multiplex PCR, and the TCRdb table lists in-frame clones only, not all of them. The table shows over 80,000 clones, with around 83% occurring only once. The chain couples TRBV15 to TRBJ1-1, with 10 positions matching TRBD1. This clonotype was obtained from a human donor with non-small cell lung cancer who had stable disease on radiotherapy plus ipilimumab. Specimen: peripheral blood, collected from a patient treated with radiotherapy plus ipilimumab. CDR3 in amino acids: CATSGGTGVYTEAFF. The CDR3 nucleotides are TGTGCCACCAGCGGCGGGACAGGGGTTTACACTGAAGCTTTCTTT.